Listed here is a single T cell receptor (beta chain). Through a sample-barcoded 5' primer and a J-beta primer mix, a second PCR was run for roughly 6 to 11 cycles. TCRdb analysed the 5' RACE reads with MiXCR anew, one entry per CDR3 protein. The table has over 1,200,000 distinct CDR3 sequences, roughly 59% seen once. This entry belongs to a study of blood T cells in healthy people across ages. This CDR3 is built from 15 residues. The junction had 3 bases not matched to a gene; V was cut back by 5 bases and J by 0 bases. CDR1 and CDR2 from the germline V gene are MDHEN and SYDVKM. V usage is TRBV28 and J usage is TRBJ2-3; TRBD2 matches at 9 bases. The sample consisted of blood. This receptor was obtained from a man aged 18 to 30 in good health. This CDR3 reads CASSIGLASTDTQYF. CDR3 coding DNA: TGTGCCAGCAGTATAGGACTAGCGAGCACAGATACGCAGTATTTT.